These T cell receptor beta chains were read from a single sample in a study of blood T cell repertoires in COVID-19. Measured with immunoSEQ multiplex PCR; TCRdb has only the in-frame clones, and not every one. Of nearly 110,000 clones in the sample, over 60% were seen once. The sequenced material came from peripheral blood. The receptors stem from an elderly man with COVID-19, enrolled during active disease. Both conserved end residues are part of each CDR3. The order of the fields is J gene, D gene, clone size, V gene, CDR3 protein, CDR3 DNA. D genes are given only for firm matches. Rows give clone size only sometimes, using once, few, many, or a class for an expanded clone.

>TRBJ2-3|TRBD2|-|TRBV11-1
CASSLGSSGADTQYF
TGTGCCAGCAGCTTAGGATCTAGCGGGGCAGATACGCAGTATTTT
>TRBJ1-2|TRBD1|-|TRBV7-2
CASSLRQGTFYGYTF
TGTGCCAGCAGCCTTCGACAGGGTACGTTCTATGGCTACACCTTC
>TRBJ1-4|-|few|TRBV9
CASSVGQRNEKLFF
TGTGCCAGCAGCGTCGGACAGCGAAATGAAAAACTGTTTTTT
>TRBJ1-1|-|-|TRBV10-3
CAIKGDKTGDTEAFF
TGTGCCATCAAGGGGGATAAGACGGGTGATACTGAAGCTTTCTTT
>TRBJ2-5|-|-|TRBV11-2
CASSPAGALGETQYF
TGTGCCAGCAGCCCGGCAGGGGCCCTGGGGGAGACCCAGTACTTC
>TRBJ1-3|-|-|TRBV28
CASSLWPPTQAGNTIYF
TGTGCCAGCAGTTTATGGCCCCCGACACAAGCTGGAAACACCATATATTTT
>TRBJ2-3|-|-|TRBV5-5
CASSRGTVTSTDTQYF
TGTGCCAGCAGCCGGGGGACGGTTACTAGCACAGATACGCAGTATTTT
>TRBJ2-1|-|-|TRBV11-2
CASSLQYTEQFF
TGTGCCAGCAGCTTACAGTACACTGAGCAGTTCTTC
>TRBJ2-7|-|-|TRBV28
CASRSQGASSYEQYF
TGTGCCAGCAGGTCCCAAGGGGCCAGCTCCTACGAGCAGTACTTC
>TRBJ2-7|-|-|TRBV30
CAWGSPEQYF
TGTGCCTGGGGCTCCCCCGAGCAGTACTTC
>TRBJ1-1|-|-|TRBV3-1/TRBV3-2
CASSTSAEAFF
TGTGCCAGCAGCACTTCGGCTGAAGCTTTCTTT
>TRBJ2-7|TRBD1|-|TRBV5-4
CASSLGGQKLYEQYF
TGTGCCAGCAGCTTGGGGGGACAGAAGTTGTACGAGCAGTACTTC
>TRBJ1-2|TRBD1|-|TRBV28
CASSWGQTPANYGYTF
TGTGCCAGCAGTTGGGGACAGACGCCAGCTAACTATGGCTACACCTTC
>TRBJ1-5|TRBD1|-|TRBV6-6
CASSRVRGDQPQHF
TGTGCCAGCAGCCGCGTCAGGGGGGATCAGCCCCAGCATTTT
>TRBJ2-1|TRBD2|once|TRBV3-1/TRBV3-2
CASSQVTSGREGSYNEQFF
TGTGCCAGCAGCCAAGTAACTAGCGGGAGGGAAGGGTCCTACAATGAGCAGTTCTTC
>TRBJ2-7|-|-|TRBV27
CASSYRSSYEQYF
TGTGCCAGCAGTTACAGGAGCTCCTACGAGCAGTACTTC
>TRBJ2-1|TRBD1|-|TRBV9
CASSVTGDSSYNEQFF
TGTGCCAGCAGCGTTACAGGGGATAGCTCCTACAATGAGCAGTTCTTC
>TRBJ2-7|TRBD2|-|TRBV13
CASSYGTSGTYEQYF
TGTGCCAGCAGCTACGGGACTAGCGGGACCTACGAGCAGTACTTC
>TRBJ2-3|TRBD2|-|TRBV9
CASAGEGLRVDTQYF
TGTGCCAGCGCCGGGGAGGGGCTTCGTGTAGATACGCAGTATTTT
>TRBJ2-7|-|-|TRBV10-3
CAISGEDGYEQYF
TGTGCCATCAGCGGGGAGGACGGGTACGAGCAGTACTTC
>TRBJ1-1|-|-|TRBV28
CASRPRENTEAFF
TGTGCCAGCAGGCCACGAGAAAACACTGAAGCTTTCTTT
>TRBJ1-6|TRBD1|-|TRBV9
CASSVCGTGAENSPLHF
TGTGCCAGCAGCGTATGTGGGACAGGGGCTGAGAATTCACCCCTCCACTTT
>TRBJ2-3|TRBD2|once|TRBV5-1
CASSTNPSGLAASSTDTQYF
TGCGCCAGCAGCACCAACCCCTCGGGACTAGCGGCTTCTAGCACAGATACGCAGTATTTT
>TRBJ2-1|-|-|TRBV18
CASSPLEYNEQFF
TGTGCCAGCTCACCACTAGAGTACAATGAGCAGTTCTTC
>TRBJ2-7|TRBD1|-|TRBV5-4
CASSSGQGSSYEQYF
TGTGCCAGCAGTTCGGGACAGGGCAGCTCCTACGAGCAGTACTTC
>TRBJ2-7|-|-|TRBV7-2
CASSPRSFPEQYF
TGTGCCAGCAGCCCCAGGTCCTTTCCCGAGCAGTACTTC
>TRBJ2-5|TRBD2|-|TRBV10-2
CASRTSGAQETQYF
TGCGCCAGCCGGACTAGCGGGGCTCAAGAGACCCAGTACTTC
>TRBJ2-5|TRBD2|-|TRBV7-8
CASSPEGLADQETQYF
TGTGCCAGCAGCCCAGAGGGACTAGCGGATCAAGAGACCCAGTACTTC
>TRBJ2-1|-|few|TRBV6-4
CASARELESSEQFF
TGTGCCAGCGCCCGGGAGCTAGAGTCGAGTGAGCAGTTCTTC
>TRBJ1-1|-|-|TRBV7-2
CASSLAMAAEAFF
TGTGCCAGCAGCTTAGCGATGGCAGCTGAAGCTTTCTTT
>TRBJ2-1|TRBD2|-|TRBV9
CASSASGTLGHEQFF
TGTGCCAGCAGCGCTAGCGGGACTCTAGGCCATGAGCAGTTCTTC
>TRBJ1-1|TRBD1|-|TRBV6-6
CASSEGAQNTEAFF
TGTGCCAGCAGCGAGGGGGCGCAGAACACTGAAGCTTTCTTT
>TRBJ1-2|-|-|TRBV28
CASSSLLTGNGYTF
TGTGCCAGCAGTTCCCTCCTCACAGGGAATGGCTACACCTTC
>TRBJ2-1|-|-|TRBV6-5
CASSLTTEGSDEQFF
TGTGCCAGCAGTCTAACCACGGAGGGCAGTGATGAGCAGTTCTTC
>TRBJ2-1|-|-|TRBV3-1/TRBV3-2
CASSQVVDILYEQFF
TGTGCCAGCAGCCAGGTAGTGGACATTCTCTATGAGCAGTTCTTC
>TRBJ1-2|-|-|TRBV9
CASSGALRASYYGYTF
TGTGCCAGCAGCGGCGCCCTCAGAGCGAGTTATTATGGCTACACCTTC
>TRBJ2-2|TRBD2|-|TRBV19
CASSSGRGAGELFF
TGTGCCAGTAGTTCTGGACGGGGGGCCGGGGAGCTGTTTTTT
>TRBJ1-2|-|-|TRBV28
CASSSPGIYGYTF
TGTGCCAGCAGCTCCCCAGGGATTTATGGCTACACCTTC
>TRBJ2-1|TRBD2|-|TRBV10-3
CAISGLAGGLYNEQFF
TGTGCCATCAGTGGGCTAGCGGGAGGTCTCTACAATGAGCAGTTCTTC
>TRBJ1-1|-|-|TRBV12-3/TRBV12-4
CASSLGAEAFF
TGTGCCAGCAGTTTAGGGGCAGAAGCTTTCTTT
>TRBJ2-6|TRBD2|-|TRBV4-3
CASSLTYGLAGVSGANVLTF
TGCGCCAGCAGCCTTACATACGGACTAGCGGGGGTCTCTGGGGCCAACGTCCTGACTTTC
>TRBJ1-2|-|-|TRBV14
CASSQDLGRNYGYTF
TGTGCCAGCAGCCAAGATCTTGGCAGAAACTATGGCTACACCTTC
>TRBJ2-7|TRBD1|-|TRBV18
CASSPRTGNPYEQYF
TGTGCCAGCTCACCACGGACAGGGAATCCCTACGAGCAGTACTTC
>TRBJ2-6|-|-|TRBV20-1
CSASRGDSGANVLTF
TGCAGTGCTAGTCGGGGAGACTCTGGGGCCAACGTCCTGACTTTC
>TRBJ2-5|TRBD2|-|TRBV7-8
CASSLRREGQETQYF
TGTGCCAGCAGCTTAAGGCGGGAGGGACAAGAGACCCAGTACTTC
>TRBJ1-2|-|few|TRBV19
CASSISELYGYTF
TGTGCCAGTAGTATCTCGGAGCTCTATGGCTACACCTTC
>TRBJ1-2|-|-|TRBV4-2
CASSQPGQGYTF
TGTGCCAGCAGCCAACCGGGACAAGGCTACACCTTC
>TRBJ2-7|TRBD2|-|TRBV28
CASSSLTSRDYEQYF
TGTGCCAGCAGTTCCCTGACTAGCAGAGACTACGAGCAGTACTTC
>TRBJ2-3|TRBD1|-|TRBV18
CASSPPYPRTGQGTDTQYF
TGTGCCAGCTCACCTCCCTACCCGAGGACAGGTCAGGGCACAGATACGCAGTATTTT
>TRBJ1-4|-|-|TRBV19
CASRITGFATNEKLFF
TGTGCCAGTAGGATCACAGGGTTTGCAACTAATGAAAAACTGTTTTTT
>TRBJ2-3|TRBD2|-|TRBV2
CASSGNLGTPPTSGLGTDTQYF
TGTGCCAGCAGTGGCAACCTCGGAACTCCTCCGACTAGCGGGTTAGGTACAGATACGCAGTATTTT